The 12 T cell receptor beta chains reported below all come from one sample, sequenced in a study of T-cell reconstitution after alpha-beta-depleted transplantation in children. The authors prepared the TCRbeta library with unique molecular identifiers. MiXCR, run by TCRdb on the PCR reads, gives a single entry per CDR3 protein. The top ten hold around 9.9% of the sample, which has around 300,000 distinct CDR3 sequences, around 25% seen once. The specimen was PBMCs, mostly from graft donor cells, collected 180 days after TCRalphabeta/CD19-depleted stem cell transplant. All receptors derive from a male patient younger than 18 who had a stem cell transplant for acute lymphoblastic leukemia, so the T cells may come from the graft donor.

This clonotype has more than one count but fewer than ten. This sequence joins TRBV19 and TRBJ1-1, with D unresolved. CDR1 is LNHDA, CDR2 SQIVND, per germline (reference sequence). Trimming removed 7 bases from V and 5 bases from J, with 14 bases in between. This CDR3 contains 13 residues. The CDR3 sequence: CASNNEIGTEAFF. For the CDR3, the DNA is TGTGCCAGTAACAACGAAATAGGGACTGAAGCTTTCTTT.

This clonotype showed up just a few times. This chain links TRBV24-1 with TRBJ2-1; 11 bases line up with TRBD2. The CDR3 extends over 16 amino acids. Per germline, CDR1 KGHDR and CDR2 SFDVKD. Losses at the gene ends were 9 bases for V and 3 bases for J; bases not matched to a gene: 9. This CDR3 reads CATLLAGVILYNEQFF. The CDR3 DNA follows: TGTGCCACCCTACTAGCGGGAGTCATCCTCTACAATGAGCAGTTCTTC.

This clonotype was recorded many times. This chain joins TRBV20-1 and TRBJ2-6, with TRBD2 matching 12 bases. This CDR3 contains 18 residues. Germline loops: CDR1 DFQATT, CDR2 SNEGSKA (reference sequence). J lost 0 bases, V lost 2 bases, and 5 bases had no gene match. The CDR3 reads CSARKGLAGDSGANVLTF. CDR3 in DNA: TGCAGTGCTAGAAAGGGACTAGCGGGTGACTCTGGGGCCAACGTCCTGACTTTC.

This chain links TRBV12-3 or TRBV12-4 with TRBJ1-3; D may be TRBD1 (5 bases). The CDR3 has 15 amino acids. V dropped 2 bases and J dropped 1 base, with 9 bases sitting between them. The CDR3 DNA reads as TGTGCCAGCAGTTTAATTTCAGGGTCTGGAAACACCATATATTTT. It translates to CASSLISGSGNTIYF.

This clonotype was seen a handful of times. This chain connects TRBV13 to TRBJ2-3; the match to TRBD2 covers 11 bases. The CDR3 is made up of 17 amino acids. The trim removed 5 bases at V and 0 bases at J, leaving 7 bases unmatched. Germline V gives CDR1 PRHDT, CDR2 FYEKMQ (reference sequence). The CDR3 is CASSTGTSGPSTDTQYF. CDR3 in DNA: TGTGCCAGCAGCACCGGGACTAGCGGTCCTAGCACAGATACGCAGTATTTT.

This clonotype was picked up a small number of times. The chain is built from TRBV6-5 and TRBJ2-7, with TRBD1 identical over 9 bases. Germline V lookup: CDR1 MNHEY, CDR2 SVGAGI. J gave up 4 bases and V 0 bases, and 16 bases lay outside the gene matches. The CDR3 totals 19 residues. The CDR3 loop reads CASSYSVRFGGQGRYEQYF. The CDR3 bases are TGTGCCAGCAGTTACTCGGTCCGATTTGGAGGACAGGGGAGATACGAGCAGTACTTC.

This clonotype was detected ten times or more. The V and J genes are TRBV5-6 and TRBJ2-7; D remains ambiguous. The V and J ends lost 2 bases and 0 bases respectively, with 9 bases between them. From germline, CDR1 is SGHDT and CDR2 YYEEEE. There are 14 residues in the CDR3. CDR3 sequence reads: CASSFGQNSYEQYF. CDR3 bases: TGTGCCAGCAGCTTTGGGCAAAACTCCTACGAGCAGTACTTC.

The sample holds a few counts of this clonotype. The CDR3 sequence: CASSSRGAYGYTF. The CDR3 DNA is TGTGCCAGCAGCTCGAGGGGAGCCTATGGCTACACCTTC. V gene TRBV7-9 combines with J gene TRBJ1-2; D is perhaps TRBD1 (5 bases). The germline CDR1 and CDR2 sequences are SEHNR and FQNEAQ (reference sequence). V was pared by 4 bases and J by 4 bases, with 10 bases between. The CDR3 covers 13 residues.

This clonotype was seen more than once but under ten times. The V and J genes are TRBV29-1 and TRBJ2-5, with D uncertain. The CDR3 is made up of 13 amino acids. Trimming took off 5 bases at V and 0 bases at J, with 10 bases between the two ends. Germline loops: CDR1 SQVTM, CDR2 ANQGSEA. The CDR3: CSVLYSYQETQYF. The CDR3 bases are TGCAGCGTTCTGTACAGCTACCAAGAGACCCAGTACTTC.

The chain couples TRBV28 to TRBJ1-2, with D perhaps TRBD1 (5 bases). V was trimmed by 6 bases and J by 8 bases, leaving 25 bases between them. Germline CDR1 and CDR2: MDHEN and SYDVKM. The CDR3 has 16 residues. CDR3 amino acids: CASSPPGAGTIQGYTF. CDR3 coding DNA: TGTGCCAGCAGCCCCCCAGGAGCAGGGACGATTCAGGGCTACACCTTC.

This clonotype appeared a single time. The chain has TRBV20-1 and TRBJ2-1, with 10 nucleotides matching TRBD2. Germline V gene data show CDR1 as DFQATT and CDR2 as SNEGSKA (reference sequence). The CDR3 runs 16 residues. The V gene end was trimmed by 1 base and the J gene end by 0 bases; junction bases not matched to a gene: 3. The CDR3 coding sequence is TGCAGTGCTAGAGGATTAGCGGGAGGCTCCTACAATGAGCAGTTCTTC. This translates into CSARGLAGGSYNEQFF.

Points on this clonotype: One end of the junction is discordant with germline, which a read error may explain. The chain carries TRBV7-8 and TRBJ2-2, with D unresolved. The CDR3 runs 16 residues. The germline gives CDR1 SGHVS, CDR2 FQNEAQ. DNA for the CDR3: TGTGCCAGCAGCTCCCCCCGGGTCTTCAACATCGGGGAGCTGTTTTTT. Protein product: CASSSPRVFNIGELFF.